This TCR beta chain was identified in a study of blood T cell repertoires in COVID-19. The wider study: The origin of the acute and convalescent COVID-19 samples was the United States, Italy and Spain. T cells, B-cell-depleted T cells, or PBMCs provided the cDNA or gDNA that served as material.

Enrollment of patients from Seattle took place during active infection, with longitudinal follow-up. Original methodology: Estimation of nucleated cell counts relied on the amplification of reference gene primers. Here immunoSEQ multiplex PCR was the method, and the copy in TCRdb shows in-frame clones only, minus some. V and J calls and clone size are given by that table; D and trimming were obtained from the DNA. The data contain 250,000 to 300,000 clones, approximately 86% of them seen just once; the ten biggest clones take up around 5.1%. V shed 5 bases and J shed 4 bases, with 18 bases lying between them. The CDR3 covers 16 residues. CDR1 SGHRS and CDR2 YFSETQ come from the germline V gene. This clone has only one observation.

The chain links TRBV5-1 to TRBJ2-2; D is perhaps TRBD2 (6 bases). Sequenced: peripheral blood. This clonotype was obtained from a woman aged 60-70 years with COVID-19, enrolled during active disease. CDR3 protein: CASSYQTPGGTGELFF. The CDR3 region has the DNA TGCGCCAGCAGTTACCAAACCCCCGGGGGCACCGGGGAGCTGTTTTTT. The complete variable domain, with remaining parts taken from reference TRBV5-1 and TRBJ2-2, reads KAGVTQTPRYLIKTRGQQVTLSCSPISGHRSVSWYQQTPGQGLQFLFEYFSETQRNKGNFPGRFSGRQFSNSRSEMNVSTLELGDSALYLCASSYQTPGGTGELFFGEGSRLTVL.